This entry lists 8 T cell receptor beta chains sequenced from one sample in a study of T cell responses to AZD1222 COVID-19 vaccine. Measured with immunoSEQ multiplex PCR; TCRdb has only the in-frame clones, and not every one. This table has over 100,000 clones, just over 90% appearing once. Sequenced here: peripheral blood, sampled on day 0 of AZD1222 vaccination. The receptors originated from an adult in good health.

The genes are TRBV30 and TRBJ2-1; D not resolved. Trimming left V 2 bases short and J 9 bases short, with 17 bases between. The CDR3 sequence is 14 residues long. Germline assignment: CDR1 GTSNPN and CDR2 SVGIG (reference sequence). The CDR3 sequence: CAWSPLTLLGEQFF. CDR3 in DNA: TGTGCCTGGAGTCCGCTGACCCTTTTAGGTGAGCAGTTCTTC.

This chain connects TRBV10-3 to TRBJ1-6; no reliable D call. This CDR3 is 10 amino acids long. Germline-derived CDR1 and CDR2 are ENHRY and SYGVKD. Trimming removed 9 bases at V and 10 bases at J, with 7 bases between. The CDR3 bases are TGTGCCATTCCGGGATCACCCCTCCACTTT. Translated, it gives CAIPGSPLHF.

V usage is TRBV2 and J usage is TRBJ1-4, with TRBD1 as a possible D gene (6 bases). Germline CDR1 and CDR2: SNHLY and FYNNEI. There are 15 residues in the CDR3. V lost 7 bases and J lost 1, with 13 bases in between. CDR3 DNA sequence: TGTGCCAGCACCTACTTACAGGGAACTAATGAAAAACTGTTTTTT. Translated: CASTYLQGTNEKLFF.

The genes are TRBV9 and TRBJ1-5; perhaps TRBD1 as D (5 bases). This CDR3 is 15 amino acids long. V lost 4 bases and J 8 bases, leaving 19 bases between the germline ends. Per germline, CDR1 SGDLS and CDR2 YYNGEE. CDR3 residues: CASSPTFGWGEPQHF. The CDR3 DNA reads TGTGCCAGCAGCCCCACTTTTGGGTGGGGGGAGCCCCAGCATTTT.

CDR3 loop: CASSPVSAGPPYNEQFF. The DNA of the CDR3 is TGTGCCAGCAGCCCAGTTTCAGCGGGCCCTCCCTACAATGAGCAGTTCTTC. This chain connects TRBV4-2 to TRBJ2-1; D perhaps matches TRBD2 (6 bases). V shed 4 bases and J shed 2 bases, with 18 bases lying between them. The germline V gene has CDR1 LGHNA and CDR2 YNFKEQ. The CDR3 totals 17 residues.

This chain's CDR3 is CASSPREGNEKLFF. In DNA, the CDR3 is TGTGCCAGCAGCCCCCGGGAAGGTAATGAAAAACTGTTTTTT. V gene TRBV9 combines with J gene TRBJ1-4; D ambiguous. The CDR3 contains 14 residues. Trimming removed 4 bases at V and 4 bases at J, with 11 bases between. Germline CDR1 and CDR2: SGDLS and YYNGEE. The whole variable domain, remainder taken from reference TRBV9 and TRBJ1-4, is DSGVTQTPKHLITATGQRVTLRCSPRSGDLSVYWYQQSLDQGLQFLIQYYNGEERAKGNILERFSAQQFPDLHSELNLSSLELGDSALYFCASSPREGNEKLFFGSGTQLSVL.

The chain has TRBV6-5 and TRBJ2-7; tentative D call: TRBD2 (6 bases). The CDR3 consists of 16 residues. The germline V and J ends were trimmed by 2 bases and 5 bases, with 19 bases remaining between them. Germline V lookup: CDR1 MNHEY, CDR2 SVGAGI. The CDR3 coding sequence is TGTGCCAGCAGTTACACTCCGACTAGTATGTTACACGAGCAGTACTTC. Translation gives CASSYTPTSMLHEQYF.

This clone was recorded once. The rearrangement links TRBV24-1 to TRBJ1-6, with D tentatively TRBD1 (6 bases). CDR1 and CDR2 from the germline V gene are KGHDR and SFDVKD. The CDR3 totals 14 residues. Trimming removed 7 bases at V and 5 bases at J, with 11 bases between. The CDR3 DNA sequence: TGTGCCACCAGGACGACAGGACATAATTCACCCCTCCACTTT. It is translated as CATRTTGHNSPLHF.